This T cell receptor beta chain was sequenced during a study of blood T cell repertoires in COVID-19. Study-level information: Spain, Italy and the United States supplied samples that represented acute and convalescent COVID-19. Nucleic acid was either cDNA or gDNA, and it came from T cells, B-cell-depleted T cells, or PBMCs.

V lost 4 bases to trimming and J lost 6 bases; unmatched junction nucleotides: 5. The CDR3 covers 14 residues. Germline V gives CDR1 LNHDA, CDR2 SQIVND (reference sequence). A Seattle source enrolled patients during active infection and followed them longitudinally. In the original processing: Reference gene primer amplification in the assay estimated nucleated cell counts. The assay was immunoSEQ multiplex PCR, and TCRdb's table has in-frame clones only and misses some. V and J calls and clone size are given by that table; D and trimming were obtained from the DNA. Seen here are 98,000 or so clones, about nine tenths observed once, and the top ten hold approximately 5.4%.

The sequence came from a man aged 55-75 years with COVID-19, enrolled during active disease. The chain is built from TRBV19 and TRBJ1-5, with TRBD1 identical over 8 bases. The specimen was peripheral blood. The CDR3 region has the DNA TGTGCCAGTAGTAACGGACAGGGAATTCAGCCCCAGCATTTT. Amino acid sequence: CASSNGQGIQPQHF. Filled out from reference TRBV19 and TRBJ1-5, the complete variable domain reads DGGITQSPKYLFRKEGQNVTLSCEQNLNHDAMYWYRQDPGQGLRLIYYSQIVNDFQKGDIAEGYSVSREKKESFPLTVTSAQKNPTAFYLCASSNGQGIQPQHFGDGTRLSIL.